One and the same sample provided the 32 T cell receptor beta chains below, sequenced in a study of cytomegalovirus exposure and HLA in healthy donors. This PCR relied on a set of 60 Vbeta primers and 13 Jbeta primers. Generated by immunoSEQ multiplex PCR, the TCRdb table keeps only in-frame clones and is missing some. The repertoire includes roughly 140,000 clones, about 80% of them detected once, and about 5% sits in the top ten. Specimen: PBMCs. These receptors were taken from a male donor in good health and CMV-seronegative.

This chain connects TRBV7-2 to TRBJ2-2; TRBD2 matches 10 bases. Germline CDR1 reads SGHTA; CDR2 reads FQGNSA. The trim removed 6 bases at V and 6 bases at J, leaving 13 bases unmatched. The CDR3 totals 17 residues. In DNA, the CDR3 is TGTGCCAGCAGATCGCCCGAGCGGGGGGGCCTTTCCGGGGAGCTGTTTTTT. This gives the protein CASRSPERGGLSGELFF.

V and J are TRBV10-3 and TRBJ1-2; 7 nucleotides match TRBD1. V was pared by 3 bases and J by 6 bases, with 1 base of the junction left unmatched. This CDR3 region has 12 residues. The V gene's germline CDR1 is ENHRY and CDR2 SYGVKD. The chain's CDR3 is CAISDGQDGYTF. CDR3 DNA: TGTGCCATCAGTGACGGACAGGATGGCTACACCTTC.

The chain recombines TRBV30 with TRBJ1-2; 10 bases map to TRBD1. The V and J ends lost 2 bases and 8 bases, in that order; junction bases with no gene match: 11. Germline CDR1 reads GTSNPN; CDR2 reads SVGIG (reference sequence). The CDR3 spans 15 residues. CDR3: CAWSRGAGQGGGYTF. The CDR3 DNA reads as TGTGCCTGGAGTCGAGGGGCCGGACAGGGGGGCGGCTACACCTTC. The variable domain in full, with the rest retrieved from reference TRBV30 and TRBJ1-2, is SQTIHQWPATLVQPVGSPLSLECTVEGTSNPNLYWYRQAAGRGLQLLFYSVGIGQISSEVPQNLSASRPQDRQFILSSKKLLLSDSGFYLCAWSRGAGQGGGYTFGSGTRLTVV.

The chain couples TRBV5-1 to TRBJ2-6, with TRBD1 matching 10 bases. J gave up 0 bases and V 5 bases, and 8 bases lay outside the gene matches. CDR3 length: 18 amino acids. Germline V CDR1 and CDR2: SGHRS, YFSETQ. The CDR3 DNA reads as TGCGCCAGCAGAAACCGGGGGACAGGGGCCTCTGGGGCCAACGTCCTGACTTTC. It specifies CASRNRGTGASGANVLTF.

The V gene is TRBV6-1, the J gene TRBJ1-2, with D perhaps matching TRBD1 (6 bases). V lost 10 bases and J 5 bases, leaving 20 bases between the germline ends. The CDR3 has 14 amino acids. Germline CDR1 reads MNHNS; CDR2 reads SASEGT. CDR3 nucleotides: TGTGCCACCCGGGGGGCCGGGGAACTTTATGGCTACACCTTC. Translation: CATRGAGELYGYTF.

V and J are TRBV5-1 and TRBJ2-1, with 8 bases aligning to TRBD1. V was pared by 4 bases and J by 0 bases, with 9 bases of the junction left unmatched. The CDR3 extends over 17 amino acids. The germline gives CDR1 SGHRS, CDR2 YFSETQ. CDR3 sequence reads: CASSAEPQGASYNEQFF. In DNA form, the CDR3 reads TGCGCCAGCAGCGCAGAGCCCCAGGGGGCCTCCTACAATGAGCAGTTCTTC. The variable domain in full, completed from reference TRBV5-1 and TRBJ2-1, reads KAGVTQTPRYLIKTRGQQVTLSCSPISGHRSVSWYQQTPGQGLQFLFEYFSETQRNKGNFPGRFSGRQFSNSRSEMNVSTLELGDSALYLCASSAEPQGASYNEQFFGPGTRLTVL.

This chain connects TRBV5-1 to TRBJ2-5, with 10 bases lining up with TRBD2. The J call may be in error: the DNA end matches TRBJ2-7 better. The V gene's germline CDR1 is SGHRS and CDR2 YFSETQ. The CDR3 runs 16 residues. The CDR3 sequence: CASRPELAGFAYEQYF. CDR3 in DNA: TGCGCCAGCAGACCCGAACTAGCGGGGTTCGCCTACGAGCAGTACTTC.

This rearrangement joins TRBV19 to TRBJ1-4; 7 bases are a match to TRBD1. The V segment lost 11 bases and the J segment 2 bases; nucleotides outside the gene matches: 8. The germline V gene has CDR1 LNHDA and CDR2 SQIVND (reference sequence). The CDR3 is 14 amino acids. The CDR3 protein is CACSQQGTNEKLFF. CDR3 DNA sequence: TGTGCCTGTTCGCAACAGGGGACTAATGAAAAACTGTTTTTT. The full variable domain, its missing parts supplied by reference TRBV19 and TRBJ1-4, is DGGITQSPKYLFRKEGQNVTLSCEQNLNHDAMYWYRQDPGQGLRLIYYSQIVNDFQKGDIAEGYSVSREKKESFPLTVTSAQKNPTAFYLCACSQQGTNEKLFFGSGTQLSVL.

The rearrangement links TRBV6-5 to TRBJ2-5; TRBD2 agrees at 8 bases. From germline, CDR1 is MNHEY and CDR2 SVGAGI. The CDR3 loop spans 15 amino acids. The J segment lost 6 bases and the V segment lost 2 bases, leaving 8 bases of the junction unmatched. CDR3 nucleotide sequence: TGTGCCAGCAGTTACGACGACGGGGGGGGCCAGACCCAGTACTTC. It specifies CASSYDDGGGQTQYF.

This chain connects TRBV2 to TRBJ1-5; D unresolved. The CDR3 is 13 residues long. V gave up 5 bases and J gave up 4 bases, with 9 bases separating them. The V gene's germline CDR1 is SNHLY and CDR2 FYNNEI. DNA for the CDR3: TGTGCCAGCAGTCTTGAGGCTAATCAGCCCCAGCATTTT. Amino acids: CASSLEANQPQHF.

The chain is built from TRBV7-2 and TRBJ1-5, with a weak D call TRBD1 (5 bases). The CDR3 length is 15 residues. Trimming pared 1 base from V and 4 bases from J, leaving 11 bases between. Germline CDR1 reads SGHTA; CDR2 reads FQGNSA. CDR3 nucleotides: TGTGCCAGCAGCTTAGTGGGGGGGATTAATCAGCCCCAGCATTTT. Its translation is CASSLVGGINQPQHF.

This sequence joins TRBV28 and TRBJ1-1, with 8 bases aligning to TRBD1. The trim removed 2 bases at V and 1 base at J, leaving 3 bases unmatched. Germline CDR1 reads MDHEN; CDR2 reads SYDVKM. The CDR3 sequence is 15 residues long. CDR3 DNA: TGTGCCAGCAGTTTACCTGGGACAGGGAACACTGAAGCTTTCTTT. Amino acid sequence: CASSLPGTGNTEAFF.

The gene calls are TRBV18 and TRBJ2-7, with D perhaps TRBD1 (6 bases). This CDR3 has 14 residues. Trimming took 0 bases from V and 6 from J, leaving 12 bases between them. Germline CDR1 and CDR2: KGHSH and LQKENI. CDR3 sequence (DNA): TGTGCCAGCTCACCACCGGACAGCCGGGGCGAGCAGTACTTC. This codes for CASSPPDSRGEQYF.

This chain links TRBV7-9 with TRBJ2-2; D gene uncertain. CDR1 is SEHNR, CDR2 FQNEAQ, per germline (reference sequence). The V gene lost 7 bases and the J gene lost 2 bases, with 14 bases spanning the gap. The CDR3 covers 15 residues. The CDR3 sequence is CASISNTDNTGELFF. For the CDR3, the DNA is TGTGCCAGCATCTCGAACACAGATAACACCGGGGAGCTGTTTTTT.

As for this clone: The sample contains more than one DNA sequence encoding this CDR3. CDR3 in amino acids: CASSLIPEDYGYTF. In DNA form, the CDR3 reads TGTGCCAGCAGCCTCATCCCAGAGGACTATGGCTACACCTTC. The gene calls are TRBV6-5 and TRBJ1-2; D call uncertain. This CDR3 is 14 amino acids long. The germline CDR1 and CDR2 sequences are MNHEY and SVGAGI. V lost 6 bases and J lost 3, with 14 bases in between.

The genes are TRBV19 and TRBJ1-2, with D maybe TRBD1 (6 bases). V was clipped by 5 bases and J by 6 bases, with 13 bases between them. Germline loops: CDR1 LNHDA, CDR2 SQIVND (reference sequence). CDR3 length: 13 residues. The CDR3: CASSPQGSDGYTF. The CDR3 DNA reads TGTGCCAGTAGTCCCCAGGGGAGCGATGGCTACACCTTC.

This clone came up a few times. The chain links TRBV4-1 to TRBJ1-4, with a weak D call TRBD1 (6 bases). V lost 0 bases and J 7 bases, leaving 12 bases between the germline ends. This CDR3 spans 15 amino acids. The germline CDR1 and CDR2 sequences are MGHRA and YSYEKL. CDR3 residues: CASSQEPAGVEKLFF. The CDR3 nucleotides read TGCGCCAGCAGCCAAGAACCGGCAGGGGTTGAAAAACTGTTTTTT.

J is TRBJ2-7 and V is TRBV18; 7 bases line up with TRBD1. From germline, CDR1 is KGHSH and CDR2 LQKENI. Losses at the gene ends were 2 bases for V and 0 bases for J; bases not matched to a gene: 1. The CDR3 spans 14 residues. CDR3 in amino acids: CASSPRDSSYEQYF. In DNA, the CDR3 is TGTGCCAGCTCACCAAGGGACAGCTCCTACGAGCAGTACTTC.

The rearrangement uses TRBV15 and TRBJ2-1, with D tentatively TRBD2 (6 bases). Looked up from germline, CDR1 is LNHNV and CDR2 is YYDKDF (reference sequence). There are 15 residues in the CDR3. V lost 1 base to trimming and J lost 4 bases, with 11 bases between them. CDR3 sequence (DNA): TGTGCCACCAGCAGAGTTGGGACTTCTTACAATGAGCAGTTCTTC. It is translated as CATSRVGTSYNEQFF.

This clone was seen a single time. This chain links TRBV27 with TRBJ2-1; D may be TRBD2 (6 bases). Germline V lookup: CDR1 MNHEY, CDR2 SMNVEV (reference sequence). The CDR3 sequence is 13 residues long. V was shortened by 6 bases and J by 6 bases, with 12 bases between the two germline ends. CDR3 nucleotides: TGTGCCAGCAGCAGGGCGGGGTCCAATGAGCAGTTCTTC. Translation: CASSRAGSNEQFF.

This chain joins TRBV7-9 and TRBJ2-6, with 8 bases lining up with TRBD1. This CDR3 is 16 amino acids long. Losses at the gene ends were 4 bases for V and 1 base for J; bases not matched to a gene: 3. CDR1 is SEHNR and CDR2 is FQNEAQ in the germline V gene (reference sequence). CDR3 region: CASSYWTGSGANVLTF. CDR3 bases: TGTGCCAGCAGCTATTGGACAGGGTCTGGGGCCAACGTCCTGACTTTC.

The chain recombines TRBV5-6 with TRBJ1-2; perhaps TRBD1 as D (6 bases). The germline V gene has CDR1 SGHDT and CDR2 YYEEEE. CDR3 length: 13 residues. Trimming removed 4 bases from V and 7 bases from J, with 14 bases in between. CDR3 DNA sequence: TGTGCCAGCAGCCTGAACAGGGTCGGTGGCTACACCTTC. It encodes CASSLNRVGGYTF.

This clone was seen just once. CDR3 sequence reads: CASSMGRPSGNTIYF. The CDR3 DNA reads as TGTGCCAGCAGCATGGGGAGACCCTCTGGAAACACCATATATTTT. The chain has TRBV21-1 and TRBJ1-3. TRBV21-1 is reported as a pseudogene. The CDR3 has 15 residues.

The V gene is TRBV18, the J gene TRBJ2-5; 7 bases are shared with TRBD1. The germline CDR1 and CDR2 sequences are KGHSH and LQKENI. The CDR3 has 13 residues. V lost 4 bases and J lost 5; bases outside the gene matches: 4. CDR3 nucleotides: TGTGCCAGCTCACGCTCCAGGGGGGAGACCCAGTACTTC. It encodes CASSRSRGETQYF.

In this sample, this clone turned up once. The CDR3 spells CASSQDRSYEQYF. The CDR3 region has the DNA TGCGCCAGCAGCCAAGATCGGTCCTACGAGCAGTACTTC. The chain combines TRBV4-1 with TRBJ2-5; D remains unclear. With the DNA end fitting TRBJ2-7 better, the J assignment may be wrong. From germline, CDR1 is MGHRA and CDR2 YSYEKL. The CDR3 contains 13 residues.

The table lists this clone with a count of one. This chain joins TRBV19 and TRBJ1-6; 8 bases line up with TRBD1. The length of the CDR3 is 13 residues. After removal of 9 bases from V and 9 bases from J, the junction contained 7 bases not matched to a gene. CDR1 is LNHDA and CDR2 is SQIVND in the germline V gene (reference sequence). Here the CDR3 reads CASATGGGSPLHF. DNA of the CDR3: TGTGCCAGCGCCACAGGGGGAGGTTCACCCCTCCACTTT.

V and J are TRBV9 and TRBJ1-2, with D possibly being TRBD1 (5 bases). This CDR3 is 12 amino acids long. Germline CDR1 is SGDLS and CDR2 is YYNGEE. V lost 0 bases, J lost 5 bases, and 5 bases lay in between. This CDR3 is CASSVAGYGYTF. Written as DNA, the CDR3 is TGTGCCAGCAGCGTAGCAGGGTATGGCTACACCTTC. Full variable domain (rest looked up from reference TRBV9 and TRBJ1-2): DSGVTQTPKHLITATGQRVTLRCSPRSGDLSVYWYQQSLDQGLQFLIQYYNGEERAKGNILERFSAQQFPDLHSELNLSSLELGDSALYFCASSVAGYGYTFGSGTRLTVV.

V gene TRBV27 combines with J gene TRBJ1-2, with 10 bases aligning to TRBD1. The CDR3 covers 14 residues. J lost 8 bases, V lost 0 bases, and 3 bases had no gene match. Germline CDR1 reads MNHEY; CDR2 reads SMNVEV (reference sequence). CDR3 nucleotides: TGTGCCAGCAGTTTATCCGGGACAGGGGTAGGCTACACCTTC. Its protein is CASSLSGTGVGYTF.

The chain is built from TRBV29-1 and TRBJ2-7, with 7 bases aligning to TRBD1. The CDR3 is made up of 12 amino acids. With 6 bases clipped from V and 2 bases from J, the junction kept 4 bases outside the gene matches. Germline-derived CDR1 and CDR2 are SQVTM and ANQGSEA. CDR3 region: CSVGTEAYEQYF. CDR3 in DNA: TGCAGCGTCGGGACAGAAGCCTACGAGCAGTACTTC.

The V call is TRBV6-5, the J call TRBJ1-1; TRBD1 is a possible D gene (5 bases). The CDR3 has 12 amino acids. The V gene's germline CDR1 is MNHEY and CDR2 SVGAGI. Trimming stripped 8 bases from V and 4 bases from J, with 11 bases between. The CDR3 spells CASRGMSTEAFF. In nucleotides, the CDR3 is TGTGCCAGCCGGGGGATGTCCACTGAAGCTTTCTTT.

This clone was seen only once. V usage is TRBV27 and J usage is TRBJ2-3; the match to TRBD1 covers 7 bases. V lost 2 bases, J lost 0 bases, and 11 bases stayed unmatched. This CDR3 is built from 18 residues. Per germline, CDR1 MNHEY and CDR2 SMNVEV (reference sequence). The CDR3 sequence is CASSLRQGRPTSTDTQYF. CDR3 DNA: TGTGCCAGCAGTTTACGACAGGGACGACCCACTAGCACAGATACGCAGTATTTT.

The chain employs TRBV2 and TRBJ2-5, with TRBD2 identical over 9 bases. V lost 7 bases, J lost 3 bases, and 6 bases stayed unmatched. Germline V gives CDR1 SNHLY, CDR2 FYNNEI. The length of the CDR3 is 14 residues. CDR3 amino acids: CASKKRLAEETQYF. CDR3 DNA sequence: TGTGCCAGCAAGAAAAGACTAGCGGAAGAGACCCAGTACTTC.